A selection of T cell receptor beta chains follows, all from one sample in a study of siplizumab effects on memory and regulatory T cells. Here immunoSEQ multiplex PCR was the method, and the copy in TCRdb shows in-frame clones only, minus some. The sample has over 95,000 clones, 80% to 95% seen once. What was sequenced was non-Treg CD4+ T cells sorted from blood. The source of these receptors is a human donor in good health. Each CDR3 is given with its conserved first and last residue. A D gene is named only where the DNA matches it firmly. Size is omitted from some rows. Given values are once, few, many or a class for expanded clones.

j_call,clone_size,d_call,v_call,cdr3_nt,cdr3_aa
TRBJ2-3,-,-,TRBV5-1,TGCGCCAGCAAGACAGGAGGGTGGAGGGATACGCAGTATTTT,CASKTGGWRDTQYF
TRBJ1-1,-,-,TRBV6-6,TGTGCCAGCAGTTACCAGGAGAACACTGAAGCTTTCTTT,CASSYQENTEAFF
TRBJ1-2,-,-,TRBV29-1,TGCAGCGGTCAACAGGTCGCCTCTAACTATGGCTACACCTTC,CSGQQVASNYGYTF
TRBJ1-6,-,TRBD1,TRBV7-2,TGTGCCAGCAGCTTTCGACAGGGTGCTAATTCACCCCTCCACTTT,CASSFRQGANSPLHF
TRBJ2-5,-,-,TRBV6-5,TGTGCCAGCAGACCAGGACTCGCCCAAGAGACCCAGTACTTC,CASRPGLAQETQYF
TRBJ1-4,-,-,TRBV19,TGTGCCAGTAGTGCAAACGACAGAAATGAAAAACTGTTTTTT,CASSANDRNEKLFF
TRBJ2-1,-,-,TRBV28,TGTGCCAGCAGTGACTGGGGGGGCCCCTACAATGAGCAGTTCTTC,CASSDWGGPYNEQFF
TRBJ1-6,-,-,TRBV30,TGTGCCTGGAGCTCCTATAATTCACCCCTCCACTTT,CAWSSYNSPLHF
TRBJ1-2,-,-,TRBV5-1,TGCGCCAGCAGCTTGGAGGGTGGTGGCTACACCTTC,CASSLEGGGYTF
TRBJ2-1,-,TRBD2,TRBV5-1,TGCGCCAGCACAAACCCTCCGGGACTAGGATCCGATGAGCAGTTCTTC,CASTNPPGLGSDEQFF
TRBJ2-3,-,-,TRBV5-5,TGTGCCAGCATCCAACAGGGCCGAAGCACAGATACGCAGTATTTT,CASIQQGRSTDTQYF
TRBJ2-1,-,-,TRBV2,TGTGCCAGCAGTGAAACGGGACACATTTACAATGAGCAGTTCTTC,CASSETGHIYNEQFF
TRBJ2-3,-,-,TRBV6-6,TGTGCCAGCAACGAAAGACCCGCTCAGACGCAGTATTTT,CASNERPAQTQYF
TRBJ2-3,-,TRBD2,TRBV7-2,TGTGCCAGCAGCCGCGGACTAGCGGGGGGGACAGATACGCAGTATTTT,CASSRGLAGGTDTQYF
TRBJ2-1,-,-,TRBV28,TGTGCCAGCAGCTTACTAGGGGCCAGCTCCTACAATGAGCAGTTCTTC,CASSLLGASSYNEQFF
TRBJ1-3,-,-,TRBV28,TGTGCCAGCACCGATTTGGGGGGTGGAAACACCATATATTTT,CASTDLGGGNTIYF
TRBJ2-3,-,TRBD2,TRBV7-9,TGTGCCAGCAAAAGAGCGGGGGGCGGAGGCCCAGATACGCAGTATTTT,CASKRAGGGGPDTQYF
TRBJ2-3,once,-,TRBV19,TGTGCCAGTAGTATGGCGGGGCCAGATACGCAGTATTTT,CASSMAGPDTQYF
TRBJ1-1,once,-,TRBV19,TGTGCCAGTAGTAAATTCGGACAGATAAACACTGAAGCTTTCTTT,CASSKFGQINTEAFF
TRBJ2-5,once,-,TRBV5-6,TGTGCCAGCAGCTGGTGGACGGGGGCAGAGACCCAGTACTTC,CASSWWTGAETQYF
TRBJ1-1,-,TRBD1,TRBV28,TGTGCCAGCAGTTCTACAGGGGCTGTAGCTTTCTTT,CASSSTGAVAFF
TRBJ2-2,-,TRBD1,TRBV6-5,TGTGCCAGCAGTTACCGGGACAGGGGGCCCGGGGAGCTGTTTTTT,CASSYRDRGPGELFF
TRBJ1-2,-,TRBD1,TRBV7-3,TGTGCCAGCAGCGAGACAGGGGGCGCGCGGGGCTACACCTTC,CASSETGGARGYTF
TRBJ2-2,-,TRBD1,TRBV7-7,TGTGCCAGCAGCTTGGACAGGGGGGAGCTGTTTTTT,CASSLDRGELFF
TRBJ2-7,-,TRBD1,TRBV19,TGTGCCAGTAGTACAACCGGGACAGGCTCCTACGAGCAGTACTTC,CASSTTGTGSYEQYF
TRBJ1-2,-,TRBD1,TRBV29-1,TGCAGCGTTGAAGATGGACAGGGGGCTCGGGGCTACACCTTC,CSVEDGQGARGYTF
TRBJ2-1,-,-,TRBV21-1,TGTGCCAGCAGCAAAGAGTACAATGAGCAGTTCTTC,CASSKEYNEQFF
TRBJ1-6,-,-,TRBV27,TGTGCCAGCAGTTGGAGTGGCAGGAACTCCTATAATTCACCCCTCCACTTT,CASSWSGRNSYNSPLHF
TRBJ1-1,-,-,TRBV6-6,TGTGCCAGCAGTTACTCGAGGGGCACTGAAGCTTTCTTT,CASSYSRGTEAFF
TRBJ1-5,-,TRBD1,TRBV18,TGTGCCAGCTCACCGCAACAGGGGGTGGGTCAGCCCCAGCATTTT,CASSPQQGVGQPQHF
TRBJ2-3,-,TRBD1,TRBV12-5,TGTGCTAGTGGCCGAGGACAGGGGAGCACAGATACGCAGTATTTT,CASGRGQGSTDTQYF
TRBJ1-6,-,-,TRBV7-2,TGTGCCAGCAGCTTATCGCAGGGGACTAATTCACCCCTCCACTTT,CASSLSQGTNSPLHF
TRBJ1-4,-,-,TRBV25-1,TGTGCCAGCGCGAGGGTGGGTAGTGAAAAACTGTTTTTT,CASARVGSEKLFF
TRBJ1-1,-,-,TRBV6-1,TGTGCCAGCAGTGAAGAGGGGCGGGGGGCTTTCTTT,CASSEEGRGAFF
TRBJ2-3,few,-,TRBV5-1,TGCGCCAGCAGCCACGACCGTTCTAGCACAGATACGCAGTATTTT,CASSHDRSSTDTQYF
TRBJ2-1,-,TRBD2,TRBV18,TGTGCCAGCTCAAGACTAGCGGGGCCCTCCTACAATGAGCAGTTCTTC,CASSRLAGPSYNEQFF
TRBJ2-2,-,-,TRBV11-2,TGTGCCAGCAGCTTAGAGGGGGTAGGCGGGGAGCTGTTTTTT,CASSLEGVGGELFF
TRBJ2-1,-,TRBD2,TRBV9,TGTGCCAGCAGCGTGTCTAGCGGGGTTAGGAATGAGCAGTTCTTC,CASSVSSGVRNEQFF
TRBJ2-7,-,-,TRBV6-1,TGTGCCAGCAGTGAACTTTTTCTCGGCGGGGACCCGAGCTCCTACGAGCAGTACTTC,CASSELFLGGDPSSYEQYF
TRBJ1-4,few,TRBD1,TRBV30,TGTGCCTGGAGTGGAGGAGACAGGGGAGAAGAGGAAAAACTGTTTTTT,CAWSGGDRGEEEKLFF
TRBJ2-3,-,TRBD1,TRBV7-9,TGTGCCAGCATGGTGACAGGGGGCGAAGATACGCAGTATTTT,CASMVTGGEDTQYF